This entry concerns a single TCR beta chain. CDR1 is MNHEY and CDR2 is SMNVEV in the germline V gene (reference sequence). V lost 0 bases and J lost 3, with 11 bases in between. CDR3 length equals 15 residues. This sample was taken from a study of blood T cell repertoires in COVID-19. Overall study context: T cells, B-cell-depleted T cells, or PBMCs provided the cDNA or gDNA that served as material.

Per the authors' pipeline: Amplification of reference gene primers provided the estimated nucleated cell counts. Profiled with immunoSEQ multiplex PCR; TCRdb holds only in-frame clones, not every one. Clone size and the V and J calls come from that table; the DNA yielded D and trimming. The sample has about 110,000 clones; approximately 68% are singletons. V and J are TRBV27 and TRBJ1-2, with no clear D. Sequencing was performed on peripheral blood. This clonotype originated in a woman in her sixties or seventies with acute or convalescent COVID-19. CDR3 bases: TGTGCCAGCAGTTTATCATCGAGCTCTTACTATGGCTACACCTTC. Its protein product is CASSLSSSSYYGYTF.